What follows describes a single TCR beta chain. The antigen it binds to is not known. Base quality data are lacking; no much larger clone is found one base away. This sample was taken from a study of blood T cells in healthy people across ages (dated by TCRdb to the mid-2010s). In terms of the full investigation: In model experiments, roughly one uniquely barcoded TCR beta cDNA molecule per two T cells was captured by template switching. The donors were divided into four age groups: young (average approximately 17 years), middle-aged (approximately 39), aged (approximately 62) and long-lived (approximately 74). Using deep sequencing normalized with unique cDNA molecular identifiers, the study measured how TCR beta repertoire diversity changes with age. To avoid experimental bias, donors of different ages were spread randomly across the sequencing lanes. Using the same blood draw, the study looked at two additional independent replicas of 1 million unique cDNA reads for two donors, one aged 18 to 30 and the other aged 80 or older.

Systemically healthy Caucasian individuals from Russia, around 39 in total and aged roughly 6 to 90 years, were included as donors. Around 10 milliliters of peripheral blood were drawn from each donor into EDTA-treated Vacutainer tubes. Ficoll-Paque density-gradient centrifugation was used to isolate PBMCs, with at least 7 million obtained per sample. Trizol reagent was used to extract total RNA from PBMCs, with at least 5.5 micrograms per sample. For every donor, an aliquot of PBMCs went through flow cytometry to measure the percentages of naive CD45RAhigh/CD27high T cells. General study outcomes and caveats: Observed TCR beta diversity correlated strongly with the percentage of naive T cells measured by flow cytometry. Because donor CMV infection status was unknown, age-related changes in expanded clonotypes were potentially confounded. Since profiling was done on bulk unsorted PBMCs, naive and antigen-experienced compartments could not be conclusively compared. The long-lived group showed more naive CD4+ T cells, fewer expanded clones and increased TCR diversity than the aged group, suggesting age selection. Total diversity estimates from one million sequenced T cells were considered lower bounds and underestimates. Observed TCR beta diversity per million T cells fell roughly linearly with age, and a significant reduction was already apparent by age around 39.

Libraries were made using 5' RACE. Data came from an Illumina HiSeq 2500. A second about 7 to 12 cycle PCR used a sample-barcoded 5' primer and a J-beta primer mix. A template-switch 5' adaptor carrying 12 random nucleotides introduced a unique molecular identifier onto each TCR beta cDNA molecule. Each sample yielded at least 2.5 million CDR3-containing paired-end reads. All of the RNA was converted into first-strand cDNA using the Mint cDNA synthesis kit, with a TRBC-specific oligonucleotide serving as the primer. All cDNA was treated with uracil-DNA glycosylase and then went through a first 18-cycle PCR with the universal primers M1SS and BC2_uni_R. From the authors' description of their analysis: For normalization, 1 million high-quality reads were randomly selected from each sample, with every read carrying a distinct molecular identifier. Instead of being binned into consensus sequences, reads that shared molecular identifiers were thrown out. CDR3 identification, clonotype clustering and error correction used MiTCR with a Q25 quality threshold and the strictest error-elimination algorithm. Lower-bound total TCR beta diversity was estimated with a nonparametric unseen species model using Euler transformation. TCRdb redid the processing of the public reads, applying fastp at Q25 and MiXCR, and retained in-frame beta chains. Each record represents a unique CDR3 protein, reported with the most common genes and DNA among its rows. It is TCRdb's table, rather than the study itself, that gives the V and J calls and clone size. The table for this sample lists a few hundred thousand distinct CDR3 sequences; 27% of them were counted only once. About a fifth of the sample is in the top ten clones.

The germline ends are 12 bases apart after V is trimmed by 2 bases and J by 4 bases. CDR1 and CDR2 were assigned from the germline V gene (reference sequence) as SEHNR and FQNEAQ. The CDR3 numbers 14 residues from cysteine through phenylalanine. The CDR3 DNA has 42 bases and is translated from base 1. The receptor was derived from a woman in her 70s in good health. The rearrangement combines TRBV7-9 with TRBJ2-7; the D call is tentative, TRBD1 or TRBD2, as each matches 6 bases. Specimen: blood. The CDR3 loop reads CASSLIGGEYEQYF. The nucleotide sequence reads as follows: TGTGCCAGCAGCTTAATCGGGGGCGAGTACGAGCAGTACTTC.